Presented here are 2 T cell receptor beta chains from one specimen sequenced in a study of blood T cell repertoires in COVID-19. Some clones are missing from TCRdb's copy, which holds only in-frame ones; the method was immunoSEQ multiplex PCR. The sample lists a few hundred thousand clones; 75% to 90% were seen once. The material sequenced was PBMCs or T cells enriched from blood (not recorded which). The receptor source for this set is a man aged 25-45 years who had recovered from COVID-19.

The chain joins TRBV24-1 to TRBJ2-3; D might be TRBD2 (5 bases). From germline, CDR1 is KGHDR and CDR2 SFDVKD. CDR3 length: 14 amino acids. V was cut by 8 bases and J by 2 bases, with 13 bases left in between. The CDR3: CATMPEENTDTQYF. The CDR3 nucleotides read TGTGCCACCATGCCGGAGGAAAACACAGATACGCAGTATTTT.

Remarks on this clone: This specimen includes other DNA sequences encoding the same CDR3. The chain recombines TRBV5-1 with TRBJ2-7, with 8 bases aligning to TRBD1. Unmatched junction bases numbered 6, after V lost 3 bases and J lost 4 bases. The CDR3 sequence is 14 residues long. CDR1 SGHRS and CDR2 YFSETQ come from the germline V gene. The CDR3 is CASSSGTGGYEQYF. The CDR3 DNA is TGCGCCAGCAGCTCCGGGACAGGCGGATACGAGCAGTACTTC.